The sequence of this TCR beta chain was determined in a study of neoadjuvant anti-PD-1 for oral cavity cancer. Turning to the study itself: Patients without progression got a fourth dose around day 43.

This CDR3 has 15 amino acids. V gave up 3 bases and J gave up 6 bases; unmatched junction bases: 10. The germline V gene encodes CDR1 SGHNT and CDR2 YYREEE (reference sequence). This table comes from immunoSEQ multiplex PCR, and its TCRdb copy is limited to in-frame clones, with some not included. The sample records just over 65,000 clones, approximately 81% being singletons. Time point denoted: after neoadjuvant nivolumab, at surgical resection. The material was PBMCs, obtained after nivolumab (anti-PD-1) treatment. The chain has TRBV5-4 and TRBJ1-1; 8 positions match TRBD1. The sequence was collected from a person between 40 and 85 years old with oral cavity squamous cell carcinoma. In nucleotides, the CDR3 is TGTGCCAGCAGCTCCCGGGACAGGAGTCTTGCTGAAGCTTTCTTT. Residues: CASSSRDRSLAEAFF.